This is a list of T cell receptor beta chains from one sample in a study of T cell changes during pregnancy in multiple sclerosis. Generated by immunoSEQ multiplex PCR, the TCRdb table keeps only in-frame clones and is missing some. The sample carries roughly 48,000 clones, approximately 92% recorded once. This specimen consisted of CD4+ T cells from peripheral blood mononuclear cells, obtained in the second trimester of pregnancy. The receptors stem from a female donor in good health, enrolled as a control in a pregnancy study. The CDR3 runs from the conserved cysteine through the conserved F or W. The D gene is left open where the match is weak. Not all rows give a size; the values are once, few, many and, for expanded clones, a class.

size	V	D	J	DNA	CDR3
few	TRBV7-9	-	TRBJ1-6	TGTGCCAGCAGCTTAAGTGGGGCGGGAAATTCACCCCTCCACTTT	CASSLSGAGNSPLHF
-	TRBV28	TRBD1	TRBJ1-5	TGTGCCAGCAGTCACAGGGGTAGGACGTGGCAGCCCCAGCATTTT	CASSHRGRTWQPQHF
-	TRBV28	-	TRBJ2-7	TGTGCCAGCACCCACGGGACTCCCTACGAGCAGTACTTC	CASTHGTPYEQYF
-	TRBV11-3	-	TRBJ2-1	TGTGCCAGCAGCTTAGTAGCGGACAATGAGCAGTTCTTC	CASSLVADNEQFF
-	TRBV11-2	-	TRBJ1-2	TGTGCCAGCAGCTTACAAAACAGGGTTGGCTACACCTTC	CASSLQNRVGYTF
-	TRBV5-1	-	TRBJ1-1	TGCGCCAGCAGCTTGTTGGACTTCAAGAACACTGAAGCTTTCTTT	CASSLLDFKNTEAFF
-	TRBV11-3	-	TRBJ1-2	TGTGCCAGCAGCTTAAGTTCCAGGGAAGGCTACACCTTC	CASSLSSREGYTF
-	TRBV7-2	-	TRBJ1-6	TGTGCCAGCAGCTTAGGGGGTTGGGGGGATAATTCACCCCTCCACTTT	CASSLGGWGDNSPLHF
few	TRBV5-1	TRBD1	TRBJ1-6	TGCGCCAGCAGCTTGATTCCCGGACAGGGGGTAGGTTCACCCCTCCACTTT	CASSLIPGQGVGSPLHF
once	TRBV18	TRBD1	TRBJ2-1	TGTGCCAGCTCACCCCGCGCGTCCGGGACAGTTGTCTACAATGAGCAGTTCTTC	CASSPRASGTVVYNEQFF
-	TRBV7-3	-	TRBJ2-7	TGTGCCAGCAGCCATCACGACTGTCCCTACGAGCAGTACTTC	CASSHHDCPYEQYF